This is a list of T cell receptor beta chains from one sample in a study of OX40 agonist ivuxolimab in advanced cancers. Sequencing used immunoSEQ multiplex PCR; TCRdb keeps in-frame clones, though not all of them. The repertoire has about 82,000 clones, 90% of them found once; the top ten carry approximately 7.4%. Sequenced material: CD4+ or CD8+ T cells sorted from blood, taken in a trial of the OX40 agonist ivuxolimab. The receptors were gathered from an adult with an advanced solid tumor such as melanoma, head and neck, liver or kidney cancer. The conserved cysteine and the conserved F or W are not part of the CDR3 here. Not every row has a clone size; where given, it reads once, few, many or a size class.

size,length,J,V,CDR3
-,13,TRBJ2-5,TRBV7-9,ASSLWQGLQETQY
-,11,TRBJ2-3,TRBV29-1,SVRGSGTDTQY
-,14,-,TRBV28,ASNWRPGLASYEQY
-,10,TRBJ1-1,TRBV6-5,ASRGTGARAF
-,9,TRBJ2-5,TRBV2,ACTRQETQY
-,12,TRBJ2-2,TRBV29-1,SVQSTSNTGELF
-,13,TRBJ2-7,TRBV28,ASSPGGGLPYEQY
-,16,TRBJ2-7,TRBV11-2,ASSVTNLIAGGVYEQY
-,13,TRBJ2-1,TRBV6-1,ASSPTSGSMVEQF
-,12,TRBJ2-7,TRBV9,ASSVGVLPYEQY
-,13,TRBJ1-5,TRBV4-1,ASSQDGRGNQPQH
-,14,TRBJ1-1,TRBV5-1,ASSWSQRIMNTEAF
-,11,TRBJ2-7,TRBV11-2,ASSSGTAYEQY
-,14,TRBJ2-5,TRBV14,ASSQPRGPRGETQY
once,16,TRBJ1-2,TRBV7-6,ASSLGSGSAGIFYGYT
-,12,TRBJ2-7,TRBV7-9,ASSQGGRVHEQY
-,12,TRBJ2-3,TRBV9,ASSVREEPDTQY
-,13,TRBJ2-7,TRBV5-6,ASSLDSGHSYEQY
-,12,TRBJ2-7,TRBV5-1,ASSLALAVYEQY
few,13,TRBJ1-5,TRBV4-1,ASSQVGVSNQPQH
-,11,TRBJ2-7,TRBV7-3,ASSLGDSYEQY
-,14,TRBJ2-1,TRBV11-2,ASSLRAGGTYNEQF
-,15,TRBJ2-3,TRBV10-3,AIKSAGQGISTDTQY
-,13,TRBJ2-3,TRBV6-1,ASRGSSLGTDTQY
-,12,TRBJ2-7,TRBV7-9,ASSFVDSEYEQY
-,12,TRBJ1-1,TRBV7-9,ASSSTGLNTEAF
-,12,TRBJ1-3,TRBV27,ASSSGGPGNTIY
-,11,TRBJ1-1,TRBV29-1,SVEKWGNTEAF
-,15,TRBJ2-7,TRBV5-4,ASSSGGAGLSTYEQY
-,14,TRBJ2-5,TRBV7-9,ASSRFSGSPQETQY
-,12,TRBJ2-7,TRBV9,ASSVASGSYEQY
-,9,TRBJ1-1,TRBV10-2,ASSDGVTAF
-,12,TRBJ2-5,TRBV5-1,ASSLPTSGETQY
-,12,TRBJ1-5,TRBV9,ASSVGGGGQPQH
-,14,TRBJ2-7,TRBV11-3,ASSLTGTSGSYEQY
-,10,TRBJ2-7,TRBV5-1,ASSLRGYEQY
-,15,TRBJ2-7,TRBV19,ASSLLGTGQGSYEQY
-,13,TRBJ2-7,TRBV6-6,ASSYPGTGIYEQY
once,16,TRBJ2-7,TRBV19,ASSIDEKGFMESYEQY
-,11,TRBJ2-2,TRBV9,ASSVGATGELF
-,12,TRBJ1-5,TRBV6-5,ASSYIQGPQPQH
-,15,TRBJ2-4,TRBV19,ASSISAAEIAKNIQY
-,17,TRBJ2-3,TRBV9,ASSVGGFRGHLVTDTQY
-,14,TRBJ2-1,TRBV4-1,ASSQVNMVSYNEQF
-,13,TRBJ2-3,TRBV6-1,ASSEYQRQTDTQY
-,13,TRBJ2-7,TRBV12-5,ASGYGHTGGYEQY
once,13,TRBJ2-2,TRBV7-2,ASSLAGGYTGELF
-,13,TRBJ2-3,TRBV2,ASILLDLKEDTQY
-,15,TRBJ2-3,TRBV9,ASSDPMSGRGWDTQY
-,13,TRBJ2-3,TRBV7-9,ASSLVGTGEDTQY
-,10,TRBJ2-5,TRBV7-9,ASSLFSETQY
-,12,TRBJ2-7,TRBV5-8,ASSLELAIYEQY
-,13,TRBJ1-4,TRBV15,ATSRDLGGNEKLF
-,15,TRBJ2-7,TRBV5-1,ASSLAHGRENTYEQY
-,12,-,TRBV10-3,AISPALSSYEQY
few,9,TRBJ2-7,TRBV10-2,ASRTGYEQY
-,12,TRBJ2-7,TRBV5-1,ASSLRTSVHEQY